The subject of this entry is one T cell receptor (beta chain). Its antigen is unknown. Produced via immunoSEQ multiplex PCR; TCRdb's table is partial and in-frame only. Counted here are fewer than 95,000 clones, 83% occurring once; the ten biggest clones make up about 17%. The data originate from a study of PD-1 blockade in classical Hodgkin lymphoma. Whole-study findings and limits: Partial responders and progressors had significantly lower baseline TCR diversity. CD4+ TCR diversity, unlike CD8+, rose significantly by C4D1.

Time point defined: cycle 4 day 1 (C4D1), after 6 weeks of nivolumab. There was relapse after autologous stem cell transplantation in every patient, and there was variation in brentuximab vedotin exposure. The CDR3 has 15 amino acids. With V trimmed by 2 bases and J by 5 bases, 6 bases remained unmatched. Looked up from germline, CDR1 is MNHEY and CDR2 is SVGAGI. The J gene is TRBJ2-5, the V gene TRBV6-5; 9 bases are a match to TRBD1. This sequence originates from a human donor with classical Hodgkin lymphoma. The sample was peripheral blood mononuclear cells (PBMCs), taken before the fourth cycle of nivolumab. CDR3 sequence: CASSYRTGVGETQYF. The CDR3 bases are TGTGCCAGCAGTTACAGGACAGGGGTTGGGGAGACCCAGTACTTC.